Within the sample, the clone carrying this T cell receptor beta chain is medium-sized. Antigen unknown. The PCR had 60 Vbeta and 13 Jbeta primers. TCRdb's table, derived via immunoSEQ multiplex PCR, lists solely in-frame clones and lacks some. The top ten clones hold less than 3% of a sample with fewer than 120,000 clones, around 80% of them seen once. The data originate from a study of cytomegalovirus exposure and HLA in healthy donors. General study findings and limits: There were three CMV-associated chains whose specificity for CMV antigens was confirmed in vitro. The likely explanation for a cluster of highly shared sequence variants was sequencing artifact. A later analysis linked a missense DCLRE1C variant to TCR beta V- and J-gene trimming.

The CDR3 contains 20 residues. Germline CDR1 reads MGHRA; CDR2 reads YSYEKL. Trimming took 0 bases from V and 10 from J; bases not matched to a gene: 23. The sequence was collected from an older woman in good health and CMV-seropositive. The specimen was PBMCs. The chain couples TRBV4-1 to TRBJ1-4, with 7 nucleotides matching TRBD1. As DNA, the CDR3 is TGCGCCAGCAGCCAAGATCAAGTTAACAGGGGTCTGACCCCAAGGCGAAAACTGTTTTTT. Translation: CASSQDQVNRGLTPRRKLFF.